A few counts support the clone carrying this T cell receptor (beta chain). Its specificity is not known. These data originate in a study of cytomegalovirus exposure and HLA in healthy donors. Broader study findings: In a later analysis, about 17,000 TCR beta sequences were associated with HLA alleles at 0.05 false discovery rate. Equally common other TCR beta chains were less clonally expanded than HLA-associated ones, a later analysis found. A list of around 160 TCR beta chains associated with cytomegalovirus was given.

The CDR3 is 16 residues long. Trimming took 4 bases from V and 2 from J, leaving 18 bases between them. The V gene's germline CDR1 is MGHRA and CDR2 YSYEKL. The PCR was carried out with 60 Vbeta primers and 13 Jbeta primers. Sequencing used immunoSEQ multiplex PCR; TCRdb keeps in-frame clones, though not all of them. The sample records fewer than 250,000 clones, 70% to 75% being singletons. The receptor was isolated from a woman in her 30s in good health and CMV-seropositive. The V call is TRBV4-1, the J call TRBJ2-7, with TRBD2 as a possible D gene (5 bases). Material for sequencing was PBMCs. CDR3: CASSPWADWDTYEQYF. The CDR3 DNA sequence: TGCGCCAGCAGCCCCTGGGCGGACTGGGATACCTACGAGCAGTACTTC.